Listed here is a single T cell receptor beta chain. The method was immunoSEQ multiplex PCR; TCRdb's version includes in-frame clones alone and lacks a portion of them. The repertoire consists of about 790 clones, with 60% to 75% occurring once and the leading ten covering roughly 14%. The data belong to a study of CD39 and CD103 CD8 tumor-infiltrating T cells. Germline values: CDR1 SGHAT, CDR2 FQDESV (reference sequence). Trimming took off 5 bases at V and 0 bases at J, with 8 bases between the two ends. The CDR3 loop spans 15 amino acids. Patients were not receiving any therapy when their samples were collected. DN, SP and DP CD8 TIL subsets came from CD39/CD103 sorting of CD3+CD4-CD8+CD45RA- cells.

The chain uses TRBV11-1 and TRBJ2-6; D call uncertain. The sequenced material came from CD39- CD103+ CD8+ T cells sorted from the tumor. Subset in this sample: CD103+CD39- single-positive CD45RA- CD8 T cells. This clonotype was obtained from a human donor with head and neck squamous cell carcinoma. CDR3 coding DNA: TGTGCCAGCAGCCTCCAAAGCTCTGGGGCCAACGTCCTGACTTTC. Its translation: CASSLQSSGANVLTF.